This T cell receptor (beta chain) is from a study of regulatory T cells in long-lasting Graves disease (dated by TCRdb to the early 2020s). With respect to the entire study: Persistent Graves' disease was defined as persistently positive TSH receptor autoantibodies together with antithyroid drug treatment for over 5 years. In the clinical cohort, patients with persistent Graves' disease had used antithyroid drugs for an average of roughly 10 years. TCR sequencing covered some 13 persistent and approximately 20 newly diagnosed Graves' disease patients, approximately 33 samples in total. Persistent Graves' disease patients were compared with newly diagnosed Graves' disease patients by peripheral blood TCR sequencing and RNA sequencing. The study was conducted in China and was registered as a clinical trial. General findings and caveats noted by the study authors: Patients with persistent disease shared more public clonotypes (approximately 2,500) than newly diagnosed patients did (more than 900). Compared with newly diagnosed patients, persistent Graves' disease patients had lower TCR Shannon entropy and fewer highly expanded clones, which suggests clonal expansion. Sequencing and analysis were limited to the TCR beta chain. Peripheral blood alone was examined, since thyroid tissue, which constituted the primary lesion, could not be accessed. TRBV28, TRBJ1-2 and TRBJ2-5 were preferentially used in persistent disease, while TRBV20-1 and TRBJ2-1 were favored in newly diagnosed disease. The small sample size was acknowledged by the authors as a limitation that may reduce accuracy.

Libraries came from multiplex PCR. The run used an Illumina HiSeq 4000. TCR beta libraries were built with iRepertoire HTBI primers and Arm-PCR amplification of CDR3 regions. PCR products were gel purified before sequencing. The study's processing was this. A total of fewer than 80 TRBV and approximately 15 TRBJ segments were identified across samples and were used for gene usage analysis of CDR3 amino acid clonotypes. Filtered high-quality paired reads were merged into contigs using COPE and FqMerger. BLAST was used to align contigs to the IMGT TRBV, TRBD and TRBJ reference genes, and CDR3 was defined following IMGT. Clonotypes above 0.1% frequency were classified as highly expanded clones. Repertoire diversity was measured by Shannon entropy, and V-J evenness by the Gini coefficient. Public clonotypes were defined as clonotypes shared by more than one individual. TCRdb trimmed the raw reads at Q25, called clones with MiXCR and kept productive beta chains. Merged by CDR3 protein, the rows form single entries marked with the most common genes and DNA. TCRdb, rather than the study authors, made the V and J calls. Here the sample has fewer than 600,000 distinct CDR3 sequences; approximately 23% occur a single time. The ten largest clones add up to 13% of the sample.

The time point label, as the study defines it: persistent/refractory GD, antithyroid drugs over 5 years with positive TRAb. RNA was extracted from PBMCs in TRIzol for both TCR sequencing and RNA sequencing. Graves' disease was diagnosed according to American Thyroid Association guidelines. Recruitment of patients was carried out at an endocrinology department in Xi'an, China. Each patient gave approximately 10 milliliters of peripheral blood, collected in an EDTA anticoagulant tube. Ficoll Paque Plus density gradient separation was used to isolate PBMCs, and no further T cell sorting was done. An Agilent 2100 Bioanalyzer and agarose gel were used to check RNA quality, while a NanoDrop 2000 measured RNA concentration. The CDR3 starts with the cysteine, ends with the phenylalanine, and has 15 residues. The DNA shown is the 45-base CDR3, in frame from base 1. The germline V gene encodes CDR1 SGHTA and CDR2 FQGNSA. Trimming takes 3 bases off V and 1 base off J; junction bases not matched to a gene: 5.

This clonotype was seen repeatedly, ten times or more. The antigen this receptor binds is unknown. Base qualities are not recorded, but no much larger clone differs from it by a single base. The source material was peripheral blood mononuclear cells (PBMCs), sampled when the disease was refractory, from a patient treated with antithyroid drugs. The receptor was derived from a female donor with Graves disease. Recombination linked TRBV7-2 to TRBJ1-2, with 7 bases aligning to TRBD1. The DNA sequence follows: TGTGCCAGCAGCTTTACCGGGACAGTTAACTATGGCTACACCTTC. It translates to CASSFTGTVNYGYTF.